A single sample is the source of the 3 T cell receptor beta chains below, sequenced in a study of blood T cell repertoires in COVID-19 (dated by TCRdb to the early 2020s). Preparation of the library involved the immunoSEQ multiplex PCR assay. In its TCRdb copy, this immuneACCESS table keeps in-frame sequences only and misses some clones. Where compared with another copy, unresolved V genes explain less than half of these, and the others have no known cause. The sample table lists a few hundred thousand clones, 86% of them with a count of one. The top ten clonotypes cover around 5.9% of the sample. The specimen was peripheral blood. These TCRs come from a man in his sixties with acute or convalescent COVID-19.

This chain joins TRBV4-3 and TRBJ1-2, with D unresolved. Germline CDR1 and CDR2: LGHNA and YSLEER. The V end was cut by 0 bases, the J end by 4 bases, with 12 bases between. This CDR3 spans 15 amino acids. The CDR3 DNA sequence: TGCGCCAGCAGCCAAGAACGAAGCGGTTCCTATGGCTACACCTTC. This codes for CASSQERSGSYGYTF.

V usage is TRBV7-6 and J usage is TRBJ2-7; 9 nucleotides agree with TRBD1. Germline V lookup: CDR1 SGHVS, CDR2 FNYEAQ. The CDR3 sequence is 15 residues long. V trimming: 2 bases; J trimming: 5 bases; junction bases outside the gene matches: 7. This chain's CDR3 is CASSLTGQGFNEQYF. CDR3 nucleotides: TGTGCCAGCAGCTTAACGGGACAGGGCTTCAACGAGCAGTACTTC.

The chain joins TRBV30 to TRBJ2-5, with unresolved D. The V end was cut by 2 bases, the J end by 5 bases, with 3 bases between. Germline V gene data show CDR1 as GTSNPN and CDR2 as SVGIG (reference sequence). The CDR3 totals 10 residues. The DNA of the CDR3 is TGTGCCTGGAGTCGTGAGACCCAGTACTTC. This codes for CAWSRETQYF.